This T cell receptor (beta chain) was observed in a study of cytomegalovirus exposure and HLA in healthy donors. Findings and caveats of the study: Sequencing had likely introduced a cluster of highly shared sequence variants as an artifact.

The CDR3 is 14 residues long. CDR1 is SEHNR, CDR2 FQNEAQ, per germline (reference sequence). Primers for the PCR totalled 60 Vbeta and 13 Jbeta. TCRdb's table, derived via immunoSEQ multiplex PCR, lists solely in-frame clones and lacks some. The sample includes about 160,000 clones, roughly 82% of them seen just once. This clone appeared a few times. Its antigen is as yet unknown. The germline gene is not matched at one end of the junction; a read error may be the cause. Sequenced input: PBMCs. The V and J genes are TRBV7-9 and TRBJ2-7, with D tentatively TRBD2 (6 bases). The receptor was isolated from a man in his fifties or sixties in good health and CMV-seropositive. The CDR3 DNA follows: TGTGCCAGCAGCTTAGGGGGACTCTCCTCCGAGCAGTACTTC. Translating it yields CASSLGGLSSEQYF.